These 22 T cell receptor beta chains share one sample of origin, sequenced in a study of blood T cell repertoires in COVID-19. Measured with immunoSEQ multiplex PCR; TCRdb has only the in-frame clones, and not every one. This table holds over 200,000 clones, approximately 75% found once. Sequencing input: PBMCs or T cells enriched from blood (not recorded which). Receptor source: a man aged 40-50 years who had recovered from COVID-19.

The J gene is TRBJ2-7, the V gene TRBV7-6; 11 bases are shared with TRBD1. CDR1 and CDR2 from the germline V gene are SGHVS and FNYEAQ. The CDR3 has 15 residues. Trimming at V came to 4 bases and at J to 4 bases, leaving 6 bases not matched to a gene. DNA for the CDR3: TGTGCCAGCAGCTCTTCCGGGACAGGGGGTTACGAGCAGTACTTC. Protein: CASSSSGTGGYEQYF.

The chain uses TRBV27 and TRBJ1-2; possibly TRBD1 for D (5 bases). Germline values: CDR1 MNHEY, CDR2 SMNVEV (reference sequence). There are 11 residues in the CDR3. V lost 8 bases and J lost 7, with 11 bases in between. For the CDR3, the DNA is TGTGCCAGCTCCCGGGGGAGTGGCTACACCTTC. Amino acid sequence: CASSRGSGYTF.

The V call is TRBV5-1, the J call TRBJ1-3; TRBD1 agrees at 10 bases. V lost 7 bases, J lost 2 bases, and 12 bases stayed unmatched. CDR3 size: 17 residues. Per germline, CDR1 SGHRS and CDR2 YFSETQ. The DNA for the CDR3 is TGCGCCAGCGGGCTCCTACCGGGACAGGGGACTGGAAACACCATATATTTT. It yields the protein CASGLLPGQGTGNTIYF. Full variable domain (missing parts from reference TRBV5-1 and TRBJ1-3): KAGVTQTPRYLIKTRGQQVTLSCSPISGHRSVSWYQQTPGQGLQFLFEYFSETQRNKGNFPGRFSGRQFSNSRSEMNVSTLELGDSALYLCASGLLPGQGTGNTIYFGEGSWLTVV.

The chain has TRBV5-1 and TRBJ2-3; TRBD1 matches at 8 bases. Looked up from germline, CDR1 is SGHRS and CDR2 is YFSETQ. This CDR3 region has 14 residues. J was trimmed by 3 bases and V by 5 bases; bases with no gene match: 5. DNA of the CDR3: TGCGCCAGCAGTGCAGGGGGCAAGACAGATACGCAGTATTTT. Encoded protein: CASSAGGKTDTQYF.

Here the CDR3 DNA reads TGTGCCAGTAGTCAACAGGGAAGAGGCTATAATTCACCCCTCCACTTT. This translates into CASSQQGRGYNSPLHF. The chain combines TRBV19 with TRBJ1-6; TRBD1 might be the D (6 bases). Per the germline V gene, CDR1 is LNHDA and CDR2 is SQIVND (reference sequence). The CDR3 loop spans 16 amino acids. Trimming removed 5 bases at V and 3 bases at J, with 14 bases between.

The rearrangement links TRBV19 to TRBJ1-1; no clear D. V was shortened by 8 bases and J by 0 bases, with 7 bases between the two germline ends. CDR3 length: 12 amino acids. CDR1 and CDR2 from the germline V gene are LNHDA and SQIVND (reference sequence). The CDR3 DNA sequence: TGTGCCAGTGGCAGGATGAACACTGAAGCTTTCTTT. Translation gives CASGRMNTEAFF.

The V gene is TRBV3-1 (or the pseudogene TRBV3-2), the J gene TRBJ1-6, with 9 bases matching TRBD1. Germline CDR1 is LGHDT and CDR2 is YNNKEL (reference sequence). V lost 0 bases, J lost 7 bases, and 4 bases stayed unmatched. The CDR3 totals 16 residues. The DNA of the CDR3 is TGTGCCAGCAGCCAAGATCAGGACAGGGGAAATTCACCCCTCCACTTT. Amino acids: CASSQDQDRGNSPLHF.

The chain joins TRBV6-5 to TRBJ1-5, with a weak D call TRBD1 (5 bases). Germline V CDR1 and CDR2: MNHEY, SVGAGI. This CDR3 spans 15 amino acids. The germline V and J ends were trimmed by 6 bases and 0 bases, with 12 bases remaining between them. The CDR3 here is CASRPGHYSNQPQHF. Here the CDR3 DNA reads TGTGCCAGCAGGCCAGGGCATTATAGCAATCAGCCCCAGCATTTT.

V gene TRBV11-1 combines with J gene TRBJ1-6; 11 nucleotides line up with TRBD1. The CDR3 runs 15 residues. The trim removed 5 bases at V and 8 bases at J, leaving 5 bases unmatched. CDR1 and CDR2 from the germline V gene are SGHAT and FQDESV (reference sequence). CDR3 amino acids: CASSKRTGGDSPLHF. As DNA, the CDR3 is TGTGCCAGCAGCAAGAGGACAGGGGGCGATTCACCCCTCCACTTT.

The chain couples TRBV3-1 (or the pseudogene TRBV3-2) to TRBJ1-2; perhaps TRBD1 as D (6 bases). Trimming left V 4 bases short and J 3 bases short, with 9 bases between. The CDR3 extends over 13 amino acids. In germline, CDR1 is LGHDT, CDR2 YNNKEL (reference sequence). The CDR3 DNA sequence: TGTGCCAGCAGCCTCTCAGGGGACTATGGCTACACCTTC. It translates to CASSLSGDYGYTF.

This clone was counted a single time. The chain couples TRBV5-4 to TRBJ2-4; D not resolved. In germline, CDR1 is SGHNT, CDR2 YYREEE (reference sequence). Trimming removed 0 bases at V and 9 bases at J, with 10 bases between. The CDR3 length is 13 residues. The CDR3 loop reads CASSLDREGIQYF. CDR3 bases: TGTGCCAGCAGCTTGGACAGAGAAGGCATTCAGTACTTC.

This chain joins TRBV30 and TRBJ2-5; TRBD2 matches at 7 bases. The CDR3 is made up of 13 amino acids. Germline trimming cut 5 bases from V and 3 bases from J; bases unmatched to any gene: 6. Germline CDR1 and CDR2: GTSNPN and SVGIG (reference sequence). CDR3 residues: CAWDAGVEETQYF. DNA of the CDR3: TGTGCCTGGGACGCGGGAGTAGAAGAGACCCAGTACTTC.

Only a few counts were recorded for this clone. The chain recombines TRBV7-2 with TRBJ2-7, with a possible D match to TRBD1 (5 bases). Per germline, CDR1 SGHTA and CDR2 FQGNSA. With 1 base removed from V and 3 bases from J, the gap between germline ends came to 10 bases. The CDR3 extends over 14 amino acids. CDR3 sequence reads: CASSLGTGYYEQYF. The CDR3 DNA reads TGTGCCAGCAGCTTAGGCACAGGTTACTACGAGCAGTACTTC.

The chain employs TRBV18 and TRBJ2-1; 8 bases fit TRBD2. The ends lost 1 base at V and 5 bases at J; junction bases unmatched: 16. The CDR3 totals 19 residues. Germline loops: CDR1 KGHSH, CDR2 LQKENI. Here the CDR3 DNA reads TGTGCCAGCTCACCACGGCTCCCTCGAGCGGGAGCGTCCAACAATGAGCAGTTCTTC. As protein: CASSPRLPRAGASNNEQFF.

J is TRBJ1-5 and V is TRBV2, with no clear D. This CDR3 spans 12 amino acids. Germline loops: CDR1 SNHLY, CDR2 FYNNEI. The V end was cut by 6 bases, the J end by 2 bases, with 5 bases between. CDR3 residues: CASRVGNQPQHF. For the CDR3, the DNA is TGTGCCAGCAGGGTAGGCAATCAGCCCCAGCATTTT.

The V gene is TRBV5-1, the J gene TRBJ2-3, with TRBD1 as a possible D gene (5 bases). Germline CDR1 and CDR2: SGHRS and YFSETQ. V was pared by 0 bases and J by 4 bases, with 9 bases between. This CDR3 region has 14 residues. CDR3 residues: CASSLGQGSDTQYF. DNA for the CDR3: TGCGCCAGCAGCTTGGGTCAGGGATCAGATACGCAGTATTTT.

The rearrangement links TRBV30 to TRBJ1-1; perhaps TRBD1 as D (6 bases). Germline V lookup: CDR1 GTSNPN, CDR2 SVGIG (reference sequence). There are 14 residues in the CDR3. V dropped 2 bases and J dropped 1 base, with 11 bases sitting between them. For the CDR3, the DNA is TGTGCCTGGAGTACAGGGAGAACGAACACTGAAGCTTTCTTT. It is translated as CAWSTGRTNTEAFF.

In the case of this clone: The junction shows a germline mismatch at one end, possibly a read error. CDR3: CASSSTGGQTEAFF. Here the CDR3 DNA reads TGTGCCAGCAGTTCTACTGGCGGGCAAACTGAAGCTTTCTTT. The V gene is TRBV10-3, the J gene TRBJ1-1; D is unresolved. The germline V gene encodes CDR1 ENHRY and CDR2 SYGVKD. The CDR3 sequence is 14 residues long.

This chain connects TRBV30 to TRBJ2-1, with TRBD1 matching over 7 bases. Trimming took 4 bases from V and 4 from J; bases not matched to a gene: 4. This CDR3 region has 13 residues. Germline V gene lookup returns CDR1 GTSNPN and CDR2 SVGIG (reference sequence). For the CDR3, the DNA is TGTGCCTGGACGTCGGGACAGTACAATGAGCAGTTCTTC. This gives the protein CAWTSGQYNEQFF.

This rearrangement joins TRBV2 to TRBJ1-4; a weak D match, TRBD1 (5 bases). This CDR3 has 16 residues. The germline gives CDR1 SNHLY, CDR2 FYNNEI. V lost 0 bases and J 8 bases, leaving 16 bases between the germline ends. CDR3 protein: CASSEAGTNQREKLFF. The DNA for the CDR3 is TGTGCCAGCAGTGAAGCGGGGACTAATCAACGGGAAAAACTGTTTTTT.

The chain uses TRBV3-1 (or the pseudogene TRBV3-2) and TRBJ1-1; D gene uncertain. V was pared by 1 base and J by 7 bases, with 13 bases between. CDR3 length: 14 residues. The germline gives CDR1 LGHDT, CDR2 YNNKEL (reference sequence). CDR3 coding DNA: TGTGCCAGCAGCCAAGGTAGTCTGGGCTTTGAAGCTTTCTTT. This sequence encodes CASSQGSLGFEAFF.

The chain combines TRBV19 with TRBJ2-4; D not certain. The V end was cut by 11 bases, the J end by 3 bases, with 14 bases between. In germline, CDR1 is LNHDA, CDR2 SQIVND (reference sequence). The CDR3 spans 13 residues. The CDR3 loop is CARLRRLKNIQYF. The CDR3 bases are TGTGCCCGGTTACGTAGACTCAAAAACATTCAGTACTTC. Variable domain in full (rest from reference TRBV19 and TRBJ2-4): DGGITQSPKYLFRKEGQNVTLSCEQNLNHDAMYWYRQDPGQGLRLIYYSQIVNDFQKGDIAEGYSVSREKKESFPLTVTSAQKNPTAFYLCARLRRLKNIQYFGAGTRLSVL.